This TCR beta chain is from a study of patients and donors after allogeneic stem cell transplantation. There are 16 residues in the CDR3. Trimming at V came to 7 bases and at J to 4 bases, leaving 12 bases not matched to a gene. Germline CDR1 is SGHDT and CDR2 is YYEEEE. TCRdb reprocessed the RT-PCR reads with MiXCR, giving one entry per CDR3 protein. The sample holds about a million distinct CDR3 sequences; under 20% are singletons and the top ten take roughly 6.4%. Source material: blood, either unsorted or a sorted T cell fraction (not recorded which). The clonotype comes from a human donor who was either an allogeneic HSCT recipient or a stem cell or donor lymphocyte infusion donor (not recorded which). It is not recorded whose cells these are; they may come from a transplant donor. The chain combines TRBV5-6 with TRBJ1-5; 9 positions agree with TRBD1. The chain's CDR3 is CASAKNRDRVNQPQHF. The CDR3 nucleotides read TGTGCCAGCGCAAAAAACCGGGACAGGGTGAATCAGCCCCAGCATTTT.